The 13 T cell receptor beta chains given below trace back to one sample, sequenced in a study of cytomegalovirus exposure and HLA in healthy donors. Assay used: immunoSEQ multiplex PCR; TCRdb lists only in-frame clones, some missing. The sample yields around 150,000 clones, 80% to 90% seen once. Sequences were obtained from PBMCs. Every receptor here comes from a woman aged 30 to 39 in good health and CMV-seronegative.

V gene TRBV15 combines with J gene TRBJ1-4; 8 bases align to TRBD1. Germline CDR1 reads LNHNV; CDR2 reads YYDKDF (reference sequence). This CDR3 is built from 14 residues. After removal of 0 bases from V and 9 bases from J, the junction contained 3 bases not matched to a gene. In nucleotides, the CDR3 is TGTGCCACCAGCAGAGACCGGACAGGGCAAAAACTGTTTTTT. This codes for CATSRDRTGQKLFF. The full variable domain, rest sourced from reference TRBV15 and TRBJ1-4, is DAMVIQNPRYQVTQFGKPVTLSCSQTLNHNVMYWYQQKSSQAPKLLFHYYDKDFNNEADTPDNFQSRRPNTSFCFLDIRSPGLGDTAMYLCATSRDRTGQKLFFGSGTQLSVL.

The chain is built from TRBV6-5 and TRBJ1-2, with TRBD1 matching 9 bases. This CDR3 has 15 residues. From germline, CDR1 is MNHEY and CDR2 SVGAGI. Trimming removed 4 bases from V and 5 bases from J; junction bases left unmatched: 8. The CDR3 DNA reads TGTGCCAGCAGTTGGAGCCGGGACAGGGTGTATGGCTACACCTTC. Translation gives CASSWSRDRVYGYTF.

This chain connects TRBV27 to TRBJ1-3; tentatively, D is TRBD1 (5 bases). There are 16 residues in the CDR3. CDR1 MNHEY and CDR2 SMNVEV come from the germline V gene (reference sequence). The V end was cut by 9 bases, the J end by 0 bases, with 18 bases between. CDR3 region: CASRDGPGSSGNTIYF. The CDR3 region has the DNA TGTGCCAGTAGGGACGGGCCGGGGAGCTCTGGAAACACCATATATTTT.

In its sample, this clone was seen once. V usage is TRBV2 and J usage is TRBJ2-3; D is unresolved. V lost 8 bases to trimming and J lost 8 bases, with 17 bases between them. The CDR3 covers 13 residues. Germline V gene sequence: CDR1 SNHLY, CDR2 FYNNEI. CDR3 bases: TGTGCCAGCGTAGCTGTCCGCGTGAGTACGCAGTATTTT. Translation gives CASVAVRVSTQYF.

As DNA, the CDR3 is TGTGCCAGCAGCTTAAGGGTTAGGTCCGAGCAGTACTTC. This codes for CASSLRVRSEQYF. The rearrangement joins TRBV7-2 to TRBJ2-7; D is unresolved. Looked up from germline, CDR1 is SGHTA and CDR2 is FQGNSA. The CDR3 covers 13 residues. The V end was cut by 2 bases, the J end by 6 bases, with 11 bases between.

This clone was seen once. The rearrangement uses TRBV6-5 and TRBJ2-2, with TRBD1 as a possible D gene (5 bases). The CDR3 length is 14 residues. Trimming removed 2 bases from V and 6 bases from J, with 10 bases in between. Germline loops: CDR1 MNHEY, CDR2 SVGAGI. CDR3 loop: CASSYSQGPGELFF. The CDR3, as DNA: TGTGCCAGCAGTTACAGTCAGGGTCCCGGGGAGCTGTTTTTT.

About this clone: Sequence at one end of the junction differs from germline and may be a read error. The V and J genes are TRBV4-3 and TRBJ1-1, with D tentatively TRBD1 (5 bases). Germline V gene lookup returns CDR1 LGHNA and CDR2 YSLEER. The length of the CDR3 is 15 residues. As DNA, the CDR3 is TGCGCCAGCAGCCGGGACGCCTACATGAACACTGAATCTTTCTTT. Its translation is CASSRDAYMNTESFF.

This sequence joins TRBV19 and TRBJ2-3, with D possibly being TRBD2 (6 bases). From germline, CDR1 is LNHDA and CDR2 SQIVND (reference sequence). The CDR3 loop spans 15 amino acids. Trimming removed 1 base from V and 0 bases from J, with 8 bases in between. Here the CDR3 DNA reads TGTGCCAGTAGTATAGGCGGGACTAGCACAGATACGCAGTATTTT. Protein sequence: CASSIGGTSTDTQYF.

This chain links TRBV18 with TRBJ2-7; no definite D call. The V and J ends lost 3 bases and 2 bases respectively, with 14 bases between them. Germline-derived CDR1 and CDR2 are KGHSH and LQKENI. The CDR3 sequence is 15 residues long. CDR3 in amino acids: CASSPRLETTYEQYF. CDR3 nucleotides: TGTGCCAGCTCACCCCGATTGGAGACAACCTACGAGCAGTACTTC.

The rearrangement links TRBV19 to TRBJ1-5, with D hard to call. The CDR3 consists of 15 residues. V lost 2 bases to trimming and J lost 7 bases, with 15 bases between them. Germline assignment: CDR1 LNHDA and CDR2 SQIVND (reference sequence). In DNA form, the CDR3 reads TGTGCCAGTAGTATATCCTCTGTAAATGGGCAGCCCCAGCATTTT. As protein: CASSISSVNGQPQHF.

The sample holds one count of this clone. This sequence joins TRBV30 and TRBJ2-3; TRBD2 matches 10 bases. CDR3 length equals 15 residues. Per germline, CDR1 GTSNPN and CDR2 SVGIG (reference sequence). The junction had 5 bases not matched to a gene; V was cut back by 5 bases and J by 0 bases. As DNA, the CDR3 is TGTGCCTGGGGCCTACTAGCGGGAAGCACAGATACGCAGTATTTT. Protein: CAWGLLAGSTDTQYF.

The chain employs TRBV30 and TRBJ1-3, with TRBD1 matching over 7 bases. The germline V gene encodes CDR1 GTSNPN and CDR2 SVGIG (reference sequence). V trimming: 2 bases; J trimming: 0 bases; junction bases outside the gene matches: 16. This CDR3 region has 19 residues. The CDR3 loop is CAWSRTTTGRPNSGNTIYF. The CDR3 nucleotides are TGTGCCTGGAGTCGAACGACGACAGGGCGTCCAAACTCTGGAAACACCATATATTTT.

The rearrangement joins TRBV20-1 to TRBJ1-1; D might be TRBD1 (5 bases). V was clipped by 2 bases and J by 10 bases, with 11 bases between them. Germline V lookup: CDR1 DFQATT, CDR2 SNEGSKA (reference sequence). CDR3 length: 11 amino acids. The CDR3 coding sequence is TGCAGTGCTAGATACTCAGGGAGAGCTTTCTTT. Translation gives CSARYSGRAFF.